Shown below are 12 T cell receptor beta chains from a single sample sequenced in a study of shared clonotypes between healthy human individuals. TCRdb's copy holds only in-frame clones and misses some; the assay was immunoSEQ multiplex PCR. The table lists over a million clones, 95% to 97% of them singletons, with more than 0.9% in the top ten. Material: naive CD4+ T cells sorted from blood. As to subset: CD45RA+ positively selected. The source of these receptors is a man aged 25 to 40 in good health.

This rearrangement joins TRBV14 to TRBJ2-7; 9 nucleotides align to TRBD2. V gave up 3 bases and J gave up 0 bases; unmatched junction bases: 9. Germline-derived CDR1 and CDR2 are SGHDN and FVKESK. This CDR3 is built from 17 residues. The CDR3 sequence: CASSHTQRLADSYEQYF. The CDR3 bases are TGTGCCAGCAGCCATACCCAGCGACTAGCGGACTCCTACGAGCAGTACTTC.

The V gene is TRBV19, the J gene TRBJ2-1; D not resolved. CDR1 and CDR2 (germline): LNHDA, SQIVND (reference sequence). The CDR3 covers 13 residues. V was clipped by 1 base and J by 6 bases, with 7 bases between them. The CDR3 protein is CASSIGRPNEQFF. In nucleotides, the CDR3 is TGTGCCAGTAGTATAGGTCGTCCCAATGAGCAGTTCTTC.

The rearrangement uses TRBV4-1 and TRBJ2-1; D is unresolved. The CDR3 is 15 amino acids. The germline V gene encodes CDR1 MGHRA and CDR2 YSYEKL. V lost 0 bases and J lost 9, with 15 bases in between. The CDR3 region has the DNA TGCGCCAGCAGCCAAGATGCGACAAGCGACGGTGAGCAGTTCTTC. This sequence encodes CASSQDATSDGEQFF.

The chain couples TRBV7-9 to TRBJ2-2; 11 bases are a match to TRBD1. J was trimmed by 6 bases and V by 5 bases; bases with no gene match: 5. The CDR3 runs to 15 residues. Germline values: CDR1 SEHNR, CDR2 FQNEAQ (reference sequence). The CDR3 is CASSPDRGQAGELFF. CDR3 coding DNA: TGTGCCAGCAGCCCGGACAGGGGGCAAGCCGGGGAGCTGTTTTTT.

The chain combines TRBV7-9 with TRBJ2-7, with D tentatively TRBD1 (6 bases). Per the germline V gene, CDR1 is SEHNR and CDR2 is FQNEAQ (reference sequence). This CDR3 is 14 amino acids long. V lost 5 bases to trimming and J lost 6 bases, with 17 bases between them. CDR3 DNA: TGTGCCAGCAGCCAGCAGGGGTCCGGCGGCGAGCAGTACTTC. Translated, it gives CASSQQGSGGEQYF.

In this sample, this clone turned up a few times. This specimen includes other DNA sequences encoding the same CDR3. This rearrangement joins TRBV29-1 to TRBJ1-1; D is unclear. V was cut by 4 bases and J by 3 bases, with 9 bases left in between. CDR1 and CDR2 from the germline V gene are SQVTM and ANQGSEA. This CDR3 is 12 amino acids long. CDR3: CSVVRAYTEAFF. The CDR3 DNA sequence: TGCAGCGTTGTTCGGGCGTACACTGAAGCTTTCTTT.

The table lists this clone with a count of one. The rearrangement joins TRBV28 to TRBJ2-1; 10 nucleotides agree with TRBD1. The CDR3 has 16 residues. V dropped 3 bases and J dropped 2; count of bases not matched to a gene: 4. The germline V gene encodes CDR1 MDHEN and CDR2 SYDVKM. The CDR3 loop reads CASSFPGTGAYNEQFF. CDR3 DNA: TGTGCCAGCAGTTTCCCCGGGACAGGGGCCTACAATGAGCAGTTCTTC. The entire variable domain, with the rest obtained from reference TRBV28 and TRBJ2-1, is as follows: DVKVTQSSRYLVKRTGEKVFLECVQDMDHENMFWYRQDPGLGLRLIYFSYDVKMKEKGDIPEGYSVSREKKERFSLILESASTNQTSMYLCASSFPGTGAYNEQFFGPGTRLTVL.

The DNA for the CDR3 is TGTGCCAGCAGCCCCGCTGCAGCTTTCTTT. Protein sequence: CASSPAAAFF. The chain recombines TRBV5-8 with TRBJ1-1, with D hard to call. Germline V gives CDR1 SGHTS, CDR2 YDEGEE. V gave up 4 bases and J gave up 10 bases, with 8 bases separating them. CDR3 length: 10 amino acids.

The chain recombines TRBV28 with TRBJ2-2, with D possibly matching TRBD1 (6 bases). The V end lost 6 bases, the J end lost 7 bases, and 18 bases lay between the germline ends. Germline values: CDR1 MDHEN, CDR2 SYDVKM. The CDR3 extends over 15 amino acids. The CDR3 nucleotides read TGTGCCAGCAGCGCCCCAGACAGGTTCCTCGGGGAGCTGTTTTTT. It yields the protein CASSAPDRFLGELFF.

The V and J genes are TRBV5-1 and TRBJ2-4, with unresolved D. Looked up from germline, CDR1 is SGHRS and CDR2 is YFSETQ. This CDR3 region has 14 residues. The germline V and J ends were trimmed by 0 bases and 1 base, with 5 bases remaining between them. The CDR3 loop reads CASSLGRAKNIQYF. In nucleotides, the CDR3 is TGCGCCAGCAGCTTGGGAAGGGCCAAAAACATTCAGTACTTC.

The chain carries TRBV5-1 and TRBJ1-3, with 10 bases identical to TRBD1. This CDR3 comprises 16 residues. The J segment lost 2 bases and the V segment lost 3 bases, leaving 5 bases of the junction unmatched. Germline V gene lookup returns CDR1 SGHRS and CDR2 YFSETQ. The CDR3 reads CASSSSGTGAGNTIYF. The DNA of the CDR3 is TGCGCCAGCAGCTCATCCGGGACAGGGGCTGGAAACACCATATATTTT.

The chain has TRBV19 and TRBJ1-2; D not certain. The V and J ends lost 3 bases and 6 bases respectively, with 11 bases between them. This CDR3 region has 13 residues. The germline V gene has CDR1 LNHDA and CDR2 SQIVND (reference sequence). In nucleotides, the CDR3 is TGTGCCAGTAGTATCAACGGGCTGAATGGCTACACCTTC. It codes for CASSINGLNGYTF.